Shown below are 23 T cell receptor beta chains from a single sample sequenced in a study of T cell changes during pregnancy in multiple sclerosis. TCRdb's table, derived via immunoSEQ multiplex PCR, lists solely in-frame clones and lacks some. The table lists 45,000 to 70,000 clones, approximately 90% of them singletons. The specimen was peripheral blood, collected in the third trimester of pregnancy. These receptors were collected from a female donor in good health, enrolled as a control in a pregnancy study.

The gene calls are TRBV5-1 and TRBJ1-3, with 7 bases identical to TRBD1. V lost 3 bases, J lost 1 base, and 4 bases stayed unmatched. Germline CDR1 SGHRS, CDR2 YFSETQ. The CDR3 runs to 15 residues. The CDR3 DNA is TGCGCCAGCAGCTCTGACAGGGCATCTGGAAACACCATATATTTT. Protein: CASSSDRASGNTIYF.

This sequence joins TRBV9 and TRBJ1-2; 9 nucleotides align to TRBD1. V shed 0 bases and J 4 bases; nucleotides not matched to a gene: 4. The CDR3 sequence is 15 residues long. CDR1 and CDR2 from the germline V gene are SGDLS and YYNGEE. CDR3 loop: CASSVDGTGTYGYTF. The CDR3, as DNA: TGTGCCAGCAGCGTAGATGGGACAGGGACCTATGGCTACACCTTC. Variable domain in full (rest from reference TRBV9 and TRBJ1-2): DSGVTQTPKHLITATGQRVTLRCSPRSGDLSVYWYQQSLDQGLQFLIQYYNGEERAKGNILERFSAQQFPDLHSELNLSSLELGDSALYFCASSVDGTGTYGYTFGSGTRLTVV.

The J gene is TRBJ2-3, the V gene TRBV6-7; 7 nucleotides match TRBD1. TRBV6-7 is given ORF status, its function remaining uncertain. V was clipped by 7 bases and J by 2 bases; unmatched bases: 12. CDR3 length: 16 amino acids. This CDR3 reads CASNYSHRGPTDTQYF. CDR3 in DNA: TGTGCCAGCAACTACTCCCACAGGGGTCCCACAGATACGCAGTATTTT.

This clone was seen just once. CDR3 sequence (DNA): TGTGCCAGCAGTTTTACTAGCGGGGGGGCAGATACGCAGTATTTT. Protein product: CASSFTSGGADTQYF. This chain connects TRBV6-5 to TRBJ2-3; 13 bases line up with TRBD2. CDR3 size: 15 residues. The trim removed 4 bases at V and 4 bases at J, leaving 2 bases unmatched. Germline V gene data show CDR1 as MNHEY and CDR2 as SVGAGI.

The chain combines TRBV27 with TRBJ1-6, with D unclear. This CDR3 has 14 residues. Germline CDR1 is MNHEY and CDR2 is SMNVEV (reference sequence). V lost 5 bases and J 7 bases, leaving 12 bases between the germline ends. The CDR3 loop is CASSGSGRNSPLHF. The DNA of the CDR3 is TGTGCCAGCAGTGGTAGCGGGCGCAATTCACCCCTCCACTTT.

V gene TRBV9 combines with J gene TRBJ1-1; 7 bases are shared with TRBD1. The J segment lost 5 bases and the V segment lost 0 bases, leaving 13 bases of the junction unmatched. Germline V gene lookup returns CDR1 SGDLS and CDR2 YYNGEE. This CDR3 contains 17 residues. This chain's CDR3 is CASSVADSGGWRTEAFF. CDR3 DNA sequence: TGTGCCAGCAGCGTAGCTGATTCAGGGGGGTGGAGGACTGAAGCTTTCTTT.

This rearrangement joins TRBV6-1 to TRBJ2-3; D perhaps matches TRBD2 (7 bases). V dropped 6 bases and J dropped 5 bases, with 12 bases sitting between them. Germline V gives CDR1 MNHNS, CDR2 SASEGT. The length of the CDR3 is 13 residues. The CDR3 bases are TGTGCCAGCAGGGGAGGGGGAGGAGATACGCAGTATTTT. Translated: CASRGGGGDTQYF.

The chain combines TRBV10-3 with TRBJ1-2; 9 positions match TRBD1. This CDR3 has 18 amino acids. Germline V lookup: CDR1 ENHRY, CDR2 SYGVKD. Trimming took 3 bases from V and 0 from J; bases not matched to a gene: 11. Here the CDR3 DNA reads TGTGCCATCAGTGACCCTACAGGGGGCCACGATACTAACTATGGCTACACCTTC. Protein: CAISDPTGGHDTNYGYTF.

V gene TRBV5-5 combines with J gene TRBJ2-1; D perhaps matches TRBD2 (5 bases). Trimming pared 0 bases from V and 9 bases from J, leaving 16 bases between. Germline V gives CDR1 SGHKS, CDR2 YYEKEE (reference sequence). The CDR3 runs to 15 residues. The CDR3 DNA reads TGTGCCAGCAGCTTGGAGCGGCCTAGCCGGGGTGAGCAGTTCTTC. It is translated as CASSLERPSRGEQFF.

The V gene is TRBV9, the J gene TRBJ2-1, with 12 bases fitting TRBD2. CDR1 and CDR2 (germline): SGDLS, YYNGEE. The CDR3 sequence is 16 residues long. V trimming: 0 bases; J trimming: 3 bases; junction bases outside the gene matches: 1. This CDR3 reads CASSVGLAGVYNEQFF. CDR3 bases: TGTGCCAGCAGCGTAGGACTAGCGGGGGTCTACAATGAGCAGTTCTTC.

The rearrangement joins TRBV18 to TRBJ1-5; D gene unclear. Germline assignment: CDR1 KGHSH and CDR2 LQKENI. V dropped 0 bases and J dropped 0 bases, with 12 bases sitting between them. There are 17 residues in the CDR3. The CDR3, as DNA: TGTGCCAGCTCACCACCGTTGGATGACTATAGCAATCAGCCCCAGCATTTT. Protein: CASSPPLDDYSNQPQHF.

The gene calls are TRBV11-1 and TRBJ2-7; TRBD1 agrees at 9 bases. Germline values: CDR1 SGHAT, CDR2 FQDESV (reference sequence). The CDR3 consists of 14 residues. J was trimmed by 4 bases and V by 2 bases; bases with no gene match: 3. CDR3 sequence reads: CASSLNRGLYEQYF. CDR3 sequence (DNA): TGTGCCAGCAGCTTAAACAGGGGGCTTTACGAGCAGTACTTC.

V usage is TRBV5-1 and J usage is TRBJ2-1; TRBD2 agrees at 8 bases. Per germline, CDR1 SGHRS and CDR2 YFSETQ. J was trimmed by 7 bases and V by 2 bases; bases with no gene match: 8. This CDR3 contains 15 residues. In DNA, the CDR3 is TGCGCCAGCAGCTTTCGGGGGGGGCTCGAAAATGAGCAGTTCTTC. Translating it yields CASSFRGGLENEQFF.

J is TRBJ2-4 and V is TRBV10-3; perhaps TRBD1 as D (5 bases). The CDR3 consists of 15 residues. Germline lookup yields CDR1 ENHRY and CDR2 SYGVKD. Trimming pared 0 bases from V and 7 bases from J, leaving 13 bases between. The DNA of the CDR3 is TGTGCCATCAGTGAGTCGGGGCTTATTAGGAACATTCAGTACTTC. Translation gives CAISESGLIRNIQYF.

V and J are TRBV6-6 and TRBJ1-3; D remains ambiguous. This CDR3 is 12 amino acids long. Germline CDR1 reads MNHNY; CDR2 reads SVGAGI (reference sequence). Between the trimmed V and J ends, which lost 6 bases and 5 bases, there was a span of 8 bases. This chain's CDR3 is CASSPDRNTIYF. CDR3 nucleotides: TGTGCCAGCAGCCCTGACAGAAACACCATATATTTT.

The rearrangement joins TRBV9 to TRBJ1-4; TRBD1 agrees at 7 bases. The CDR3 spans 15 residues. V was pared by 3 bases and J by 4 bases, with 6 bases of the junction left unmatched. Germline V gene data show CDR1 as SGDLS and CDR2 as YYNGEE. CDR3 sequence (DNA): TGTGCCAGCAGCGCCCCGGGACAGCTTAATGAAAAACTGTTTTTT. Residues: CASSAPGQLNEKLFF.

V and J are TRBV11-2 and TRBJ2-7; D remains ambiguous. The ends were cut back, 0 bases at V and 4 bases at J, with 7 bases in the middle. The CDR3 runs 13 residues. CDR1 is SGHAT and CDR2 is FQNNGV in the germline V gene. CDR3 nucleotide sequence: TGTGCCAGCAGCTTAGACTCCGGGTACGAGCAGTACTTC. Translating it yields CASSLDSGYEQYF.

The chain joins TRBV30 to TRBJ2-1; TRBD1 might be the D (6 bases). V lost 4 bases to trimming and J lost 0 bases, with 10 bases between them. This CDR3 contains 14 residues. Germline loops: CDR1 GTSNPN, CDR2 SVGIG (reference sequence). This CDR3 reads CAWNTGPSYNEQFF. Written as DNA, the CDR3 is TGTGCCTGGAATACAGGGCCCTCCTACAATGAGCAGTTCTTC.

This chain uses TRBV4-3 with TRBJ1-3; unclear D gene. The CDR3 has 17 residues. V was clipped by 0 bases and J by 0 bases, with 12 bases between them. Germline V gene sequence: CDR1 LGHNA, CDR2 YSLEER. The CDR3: CASSQDPVVSSGNTIYF. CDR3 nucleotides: TGCGCCAGCAGCCAAGATCCGGTCGTTAGCTCTGGAAACACCATATATTTT.

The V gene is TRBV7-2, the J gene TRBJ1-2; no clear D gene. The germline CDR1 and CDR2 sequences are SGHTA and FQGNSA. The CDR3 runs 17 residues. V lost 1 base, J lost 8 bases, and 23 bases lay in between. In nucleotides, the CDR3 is TGTGCCAGCAGCTTAGAGAGGGCTGGGGTCAAGGCCGAGGGCTACACCTTC. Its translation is CASSLERAGVKAEGYTF.

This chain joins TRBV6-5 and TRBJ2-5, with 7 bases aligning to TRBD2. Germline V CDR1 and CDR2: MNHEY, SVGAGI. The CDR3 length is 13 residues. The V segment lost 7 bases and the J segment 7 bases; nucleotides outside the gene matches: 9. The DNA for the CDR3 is TGTGCCAGCACCCCTCCGGGAGGCGCGACCCAGTACTTC. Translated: CASTPPGGATQYF.

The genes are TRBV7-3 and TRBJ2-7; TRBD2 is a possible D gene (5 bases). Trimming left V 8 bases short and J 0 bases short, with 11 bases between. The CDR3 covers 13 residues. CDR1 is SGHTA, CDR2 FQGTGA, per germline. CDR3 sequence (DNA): TGTGCCAGCCTTAGCGACCGCTCCTACGAGCAGTACTTC. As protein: CASLSDRSYEQYF.

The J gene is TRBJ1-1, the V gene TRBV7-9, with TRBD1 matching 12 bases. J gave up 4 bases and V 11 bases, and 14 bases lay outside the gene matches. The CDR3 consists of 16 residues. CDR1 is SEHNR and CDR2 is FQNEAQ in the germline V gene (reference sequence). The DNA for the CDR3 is TGTGCCGGAGAAGGGGGACAGGGGGCGGTGGGCACTGAAGCTTTCTTT. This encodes CAGEGGQGAVGTEAFF.